A single sample is the source of the 17 T cell receptor beta chains below, sequenced in a study of blood T cells in healthy people across ages. Primed by a sample-barcoded 5' primer and a J-beta primer mix, a second PCR proceeded for roughly 6 to 12 cycles. TCRdb analysed the 5' RACE reads with MiXCR anew, one entry per CDR3 protein. The table has approximately 670,000 distinct CDR3 sequences, around 41% seen once. The sequenced sample consisted of blood. The receptors stem from a man of 80 years or more in good health.

The sample holds a few counts of this clonotype. This chain joins TRBV27 and TRBJ2-7, with D unresolved. CDR1 MNHEY and CDR2 SMNVEV come from the germline V gene (reference sequence). The CDR3 totals 13 residues. V lost 4 bases and J lost 9, with 16 bases in between. The DNA for the CDR3 is TGTGCCAGCAGTTCCTCTTCCGTGGGTCGGCAGTACTTC. Encoded protein: CASSSSSVGRQYF.

This chain uses TRBV18 with TRBJ2-7; weak D call: TRBD2 (6 bases). The J call may be wrong; the DNA end is better matched by TRBJ2-5. In germline, CDR1 is KGHSH, CDR2 LQKENI. The CDR3 extends over 14 amino acids. In DNA, the CDR3 is TGTGCCAGCTCACCAGCGGAGGGTATGGAGACCCAGTACTTC. Amino acid sequence: CASSPAEGMETQYF.

V usage is TRBV6-2 or TRBV6-3 and J usage is TRBJ2-3, with D tentatively TRBD2 (6 bases). The CDR3 loop spans 13 amino acids. Trimming left V 6 bases short and J 5 bases short, with 12 bases between. Germline CDR1 and CDR2: MNHEY and SVGEGT. The CDR3 loop is CASRTGTQDTQYF. The CDR3 nucleotides read TGTGCCAGCAGAACCGGGACTCAAGATACGCAGTATTTT.

The chain combines TRBV29-1 with TRBJ1-4; D is ambiguous. The CDR3 is made up of 16 amino acids. Germline V gene lookup returns CDR1 SQVTM and CDR2 ANQGSEA. V was shortened by 5 bases and J by 3 bases, with 19 bases between the two germline ends. Written as DNA, the CDR3 is TGCAGCGTTACCCGCTTAGGGTCGCAGGCTAATGAAAAACTGTTTTTT. This translates into CSVTRLGSQANEKLFF.

This chain joins TRBV7-2 and TRBJ2-1; D not certain. V was pared by 3 bases and J by 7 bases, with 22 bases between. Germline CDR1 SGHTA, CDR2 FQGNSA. There are 17 residues in the CDR3. The CDR3 region has the DNA TGTGCCAGCAGCTTTGGTGCTAGAATGGGGTTGGCGAATGAGCAGTTCTTC. This sequence encodes CASSFGARMGLANEQFF.

V usage is TRBV6-5 and J usage is TRBJ2-5, with 9 bases that match TRBD1. The tail of the sequence fits TRBJ2-7 better, so the J call may be wrong. The germline gives CDR1 MNHEY, CDR2 SVGAGI. This CDR3 has 14 amino acids. The CDR3 bases are TGTGCCAGCAGTTCGGGACAGGGAGGAAACGAGCAGTACTTC. It translates to CASSSGQGGNEQYF.

This clonotype was picked up a small number of times. This chain links TRBV24-1 with TRBJ2-3; tentative D call: TRBD2 (6 bases). Trimming stripped 7 bases from V and 7 bases from J, with 11 bases between. The CDR3 extends over 12 amino acids. Germline V gene lookup returns CDR1 KGHDR and CDR2 SFDVKD. CDR3 nucleotide sequence: TGTGCCACCAGCCTCGGGGGAAATACGCAGTATTTT. Residues: CATSLGGNTQYF.

This clonotype was observed a handful of times. V and J are TRBV6-5 and TRBJ2-5; 7 bases are shared with TRBD2. The CDR3 extends over 14 amino acids. With 6 bases clipped from V and 0 bases from J, the junction kept 4 bases outside the gene matches. CDR1 is MNHEY, CDR2 SVGAGI, per germline. The CDR3 coding sequence is TGTGCCAGCAGGTTTCTAGCGGACCAAGAGACCCAGTACTTC. Its translation is CASRFLADQETQYF.

The sample holds a few counts of this clonotype. At one of its ends the junction is not consistent with the germline gene, which may arise from a read error. The chain recombines TRBV6-2 or TRBV6-3 with TRBJ2-4; D perhaps matches TRBD1 (6 bases). Matching the DNA end better, TRBJ2-7 makes the J call doubtful. From germline, CDR1 is MNHEY and CDR2 SVGEGT. The CDR3 covers 14 residues. CDR3 sequence reads: CANSYPGVKHEQYF. The CDR3 DNA reads TGTGCCAACAGTTACCCAGGGGTGAAGCACGAGCAGTACTTC.

This clonotype was counted a few times. The chain combines TRBV12-3 or TRBV12-4 with TRBJ2-1, with TRBD2 matching over 12 bases. CDR3 length: 16 amino acids. V was pared by 5 bases and J by 6 bases, with 8 bases of the junction left unmatched. The CDR3 DNA is TGTGCCAGCAGTAACCCTAGCGGGGGGGCCTCCAATGAGCAGTTCTTC. Translation: CASSNPSGGASNEQFF.

V gene TRBV7-3 combines with J gene TRBJ2-3; D is unclear. CDR1 is SGHTA, CDR2 FQGTGA, per germline. V gave up 4 bases and J gave up 4 bases, with 15 bases separating them. This CDR3 has 15 amino acids. The CDR3 sequence: CASSSFPPAADTQYF. In DNA form, the CDR3 reads TGTGCCAGCAGCTCTTTCCCCCCTGCTGCAGATACGCAGTATTTT. The full variable domain, its missing parts supplied by reference TRBV7-3 and TRBJ2-3, is GAGVSQTPSNKVTEKGKYVELRCDPISGHTALYWYRQSLGQGPEFLIYFQGTGAADDSGLPNDRFFAVRPEGSVSTLKIQRTERGDSAVYLCASSSFPPAADTQYFGPGTRLTVL.

J is TRBJ2-2 and V is TRBV2; D remains ambiguous. Germline V gene lookup returns CDR1 SNHLY and CDR2 FYNNEI. Trimming pared 1 base from V and 0 bases from J, leaving 9 bases between. CDR3 length: 16 residues. The CDR3: CASSEGPRPNTGELFF. The CDR3 nucleotides read TGTGCCAGCAGTGAAGGTCCGCGGCCGAACACCGGGGAGCTGTTTTTT.

This clonotype was recorded a few times. The rearrangement uses TRBV27 and TRBJ2-1; 11 bases agree with TRBD2. V shed 6 bases, J shed 0 bases, and the junction held 10 bases outside the gene matches. The CDR3 runs to 18 residues. Per the germline V gene, CDR1 is MNHEY and CDR2 is SMNVEV (reference sequence). The CDR3 coding sequence is TGTGCCAGCAGAAAAGGACTAGCGGGTGCGAGCTCCTACAATGAGCAGTTCTTC. Its protein product is CASRKGLAGASSYNEQFF.

This clonotype was observed a handful of times. The gene calls are TRBV10-3 and TRBJ1-6; D possibly corresponds to TRBD1 (6 bases). V lost 3 bases, J lost 7 bases, and 10 bases lay in between. The CDR3 length is 14 residues. Germline assignment: CDR1 ENHRY and CDR2 SYGVKD. The CDR3 is CAISDRGNNSPLHF. In DNA form, the CDR3 reads TGTGCCATCAGTGACAGGGGAAACAATTCACCCCTCCACTTT.

The genes are TRBV13 and TRBJ2-5, with 13 bases matching TRBD2. The V gene end was trimmed by 4 bases and the J gene end by 2 bases; junction bases not matched to a gene: 7. This CDR3 is 17 amino acids long. Per germline, CDR1 PRHDT and CDR2 FYEKMQ (reference sequence). The CDR3: CASSWGLAGLVQETQYF. The CDR3 bases are TGTGCCAGCAGCTGGGGACTAGCGGGGCTAGTTCAAGAGACCCAGTACTTC.

The sample holds a few counts of this clonotype. This CDR3 reads CASSTGTGGTDTQYF. For the CDR3, the DNA is TGTGCCAGCAGCACCGGGACAGGGGGCACAGATACGCAGTATTTT. The J gene is TRBJ2-3, the V gene TRBV13, with TRBD1 matching 10 bases. This CDR3 contains 15 residues. The V gene's germline CDR1 is PRHDT and CDR2 FYEKMQ (reference sequence). Losses at the gene ends were 5 bases for V and 1 base for J; bases not matched to a gene: 3.

V gene TRBV6-1 combines with J gene TRBJ1-6; maybe TRBD1 (5 bases). Germline CDR1 and CDR2: MNHNS and SASEGT. The CDR3 covers 13 residues. Trimming left V 4 bases short and J 7 bases short, with 8 bases between. CDR3 region: CASSATENSPLHF. In nucleotides, the CDR3 is TGTGCCAGCAGTGCGACAGAGAATTCACCCCTCCACTTT.